This note documents a single T cell receptor beta chain sequence. The data originate from a study of blood T cell repertoires in COVID-19. Across the study: Sources were T cells, B-cell-depleted T cells, or PBMCs; the material itself was cDNA or gDNA.

This CDR3 region has 13 residues. Germline V gene sequence: CDR1 LGHDT, CDR2 YNNKEL (reference sequence). V lost 6 bases, J lost 3 bases, and 8 bases lay in between. The authors' processing: For nucleated cells, counts were estimated from reference gene primer amplification. TCRdb keeps only in-frame clones here, not all; method: immunoSEQ multiplex PCR. V and J calls and clone size are those listed in that table; D and trimming were worked out from the DNA. The sample yields approximately 80,000 clones, approximately 85% seen once. The source is a man in his fifties or sixties with COVID-19, enrolled during active disease. The sample comprised peripheral blood. The chain uses TRBV3-1 (or the pseudogene TRBV3-2) and TRBJ1-4; D is possibly TRBD1 (5 bases). CDR3: CASRRRANEKLFF. The CDR3, as DNA: TGTGCCAGCAGGCGCAGGGCTAATGAAAAACTGTTTTTT.